Each of the 9 T cell receptor beta chains below was sequenced from the same sample in a study of coeliac disease. TCRdb's copy holds only in-frame clones and misses some; the assay was immunoSEQ multiplex PCR. The profile shows 8,500 to 10,000 clones, roughly 67% of them singletons. The sequencing input was lamina propria lymphocytes from the gut. The receptors were gathered from a woman in her sixties or seventies with celiac disease.

The rearrangement joins TRBV9 to TRBJ2-5, with 9 positions matching TRBD2. Losses at the gene ends were 2 bases for V and 2 bases for J; bases not matched to a gene: 4. Germline CDR1 reads SGDLS; CDR2 reads YYNGEE. The CDR3 has 15 amino acids. As DNA, the CDR3 is TGTGCCAGCAGCGTTGGTAGCGGGAGTCAAGAGACCCAGTACTTC. Translating gives CASSVGSGSQETQYF.

The chain employs TRBV19 and TRBJ1-4, with a tentative D call TRBD1 (6 bases). The CDR3 has 14 residues. Germline V gene data show CDR1 as LNHDA and CDR2 as SQIVND (reference sequence). V shed 5 bases and J shed 7 bases, with 14 bases lying between them. CDR3 in amino acids: CASSQGTGGEKLFF. CDR3 in DNA: TGTGCCAGTAGTCAGGGGACGGGGGGTGAAAAACTGTTTTTT.

This chain links TRBV9 with TRBJ2-1; 7 positions match TRBD2. This CDR3 has 15 residues. The germline CDR1 and CDR2 sequences are SGDLS and YYNGEE. J gave up 7 bases and V 2 bases, and 9 bases lay outside the gene matches. Here the CDR3 DNA reads TGTGCCAGCAGCGTGGGGGGGGGTGTAGAAAATGAGCAGTTCTTC. Translated: CASSVGGGVENEQFF.

The J gene is TRBJ1-2, the V gene TRBV4-1; tentatively, D is TRBD1 (5 bases). Trimming shortened V by 5 bases and J by 7 bases, and 17 bases separated the two germline ends. Germline loops: CDR1 MGHRA, CDR2 YSYEKL. The CDR3 sequence is 14 residues long. CDR3 protein: CASSFPTGIGGYTF. The CDR3 DNA reads as TGCGCCAGCAGCTTCCCCACAGGAATTGGTGGCTACACCTTC.

The gene calls are TRBV5-1 and TRBJ2-6, with 9 nucleotides matching TRBD1. The CDR3 consists of 18 residues. Germline CDR1 reads SGHRS; CDR2 reads YFSETQ. V shed 5 bases and J 4 bases; nucleotides not matched to a gene: 13. The CDR3: CASRSRTGEYGGANVLTF. The CDR3, as DNA: TGCGCCAGCAGGTCCCGGACAGGGGAGTACGGCGGGGCCAACGTCCTGACTTTC.

This clone was observed a handful of times. V gene TRBV4-1 combines with J gene TRBJ2-7; TRBD2 matches 8 bases. The germline CDR1 and CDR2 sequences are MGHRA and YSYEKL. V trimming: 4 bases; J trimming: 6 bases; junction bases outside the gene matches: 11. This CDR3 has 15 residues. The CDR3 protein is CASSRGGTSLSEQYF. The CDR3 DNA reads TGCGCCAGCAGCCGAGGGGGGACTAGTCTTTCCGAGCAGTACTTC.

The gene calls are TRBV28 and TRBJ2-7; 7 nucleotides match TRBD2. Trimming took 3 bases from V and 2 from J; bases not matched to a gene: 4. The CDR3 is 14 residues long. Germline values: CDR1 MDHEN, CDR2 SYDVKM. The DNA of the CDR3 is TGTGCCAGCAGTTTTTGGCGGGGGACCTACGAGCAGTACTTC. Translation: CASSFWRGTYEQYF.

The chain employs TRBV19 and TRBJ1-6; TRBD1 aligns across 10 bases. The length of the CDR3 is 16 residues. V was clipped by 7 bases and J by 13 bases; unmatched bases: 16. Germline values: CDR1 LNHDA, CDR2 SQIVND (reference sequence). The CDR3 nucleotides are TGTGCCAGTACCCTTGGGGGACAGGGGACCTCTCTGCCCCTCCACTTT. It yields the protein CASTLGGQGTSLPLHF.

The chain joins TRBV5-1 to TRBJ2-2, with 7 bases that match TRBD2. This CDR3 is built from 17 residues. Germline V gives CDR1 SGHRS, CDR2 YFSETQ. V lost 0 bases and J lost 2; bases outside the gene matches: 7. CDR3 bases: TGCGCCAGCAGCTTGGGAGCTAGCGGAGGAAACACCGGGGAGCTGTTTTTT. This sequence encodes CASSLGASGGNTGELFF.